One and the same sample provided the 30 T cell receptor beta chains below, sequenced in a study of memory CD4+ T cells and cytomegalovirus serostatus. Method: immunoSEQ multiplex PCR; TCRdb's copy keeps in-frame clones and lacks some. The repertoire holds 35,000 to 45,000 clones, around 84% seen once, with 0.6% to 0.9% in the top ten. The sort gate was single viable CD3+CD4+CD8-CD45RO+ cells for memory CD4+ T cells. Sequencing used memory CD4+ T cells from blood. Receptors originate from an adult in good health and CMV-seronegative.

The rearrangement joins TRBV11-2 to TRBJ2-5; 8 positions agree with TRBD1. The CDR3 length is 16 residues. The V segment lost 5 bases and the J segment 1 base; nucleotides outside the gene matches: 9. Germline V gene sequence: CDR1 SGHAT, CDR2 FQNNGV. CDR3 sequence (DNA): TGTGCCAGCAGCCGCGGACAGGGTTTGACCCAAGAGACCCAGTACTTC. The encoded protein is CASSRGQGLTQETQYF.

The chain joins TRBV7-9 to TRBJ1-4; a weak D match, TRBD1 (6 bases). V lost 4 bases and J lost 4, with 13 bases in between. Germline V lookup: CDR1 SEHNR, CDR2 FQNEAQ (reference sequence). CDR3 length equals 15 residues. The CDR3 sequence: CASSSTGRDNEKLFF. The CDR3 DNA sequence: TGTGCCAGCAGCTCCACAGGGAGAGATAATGAAAAACTGTTTTTT. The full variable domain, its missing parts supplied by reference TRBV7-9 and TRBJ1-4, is DTGVSQNPRHKITKRGQNVTFRCDPISEHNRLYWYRQTLGQGPEFLTYFQNEAQLEKSRLLSDRFSAERPKGSFSTLEIQRTEQGDSAMYLCASSSTGRDNEKLFFGSGTQLSVL.

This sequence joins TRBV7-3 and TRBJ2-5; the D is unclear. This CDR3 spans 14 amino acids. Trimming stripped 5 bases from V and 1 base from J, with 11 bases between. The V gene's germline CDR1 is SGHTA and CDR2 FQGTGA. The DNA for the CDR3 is TGTGCCAGCAGCCCAAGACATTCCCAAGAGACCCAGTACTTC. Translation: CASSPRHSQETQYF.

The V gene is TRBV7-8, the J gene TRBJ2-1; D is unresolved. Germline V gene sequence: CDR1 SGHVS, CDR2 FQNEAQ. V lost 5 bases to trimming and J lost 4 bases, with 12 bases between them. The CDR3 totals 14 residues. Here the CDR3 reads CASSRDWGYNEQFF. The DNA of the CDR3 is TGTGCCAGCAGCAGAGATTGGGGATACAATGAGCAGTTCTTC.

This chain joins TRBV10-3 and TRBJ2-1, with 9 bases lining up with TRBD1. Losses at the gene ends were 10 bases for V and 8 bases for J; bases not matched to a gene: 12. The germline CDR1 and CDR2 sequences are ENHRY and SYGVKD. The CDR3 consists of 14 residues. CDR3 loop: CASSPGQGPHEQFF. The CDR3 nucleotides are TGTGCCAGCAGCCCGGGACAGGGACCCCATGAGCAGTTCTTC.

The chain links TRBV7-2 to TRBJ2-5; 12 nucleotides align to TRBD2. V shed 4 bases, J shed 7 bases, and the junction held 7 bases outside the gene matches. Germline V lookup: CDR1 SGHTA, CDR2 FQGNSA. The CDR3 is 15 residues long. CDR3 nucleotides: TGTGCCAGCAGCTCCCTAGCGGGGGGGCTCGGGACCCAGTACTTC. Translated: CASSSLAGGLGTQYF.

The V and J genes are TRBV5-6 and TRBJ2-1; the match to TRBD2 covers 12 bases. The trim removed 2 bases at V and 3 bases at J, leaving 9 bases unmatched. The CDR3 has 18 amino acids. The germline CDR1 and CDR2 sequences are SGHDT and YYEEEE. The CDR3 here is CASSFGLAGGPLYNEQFF. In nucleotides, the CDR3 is TGTGCCAGCAGCTTTGGGCTAGCGGGGGGGCCCCTCTACAATGAGCAGTTCTTC.

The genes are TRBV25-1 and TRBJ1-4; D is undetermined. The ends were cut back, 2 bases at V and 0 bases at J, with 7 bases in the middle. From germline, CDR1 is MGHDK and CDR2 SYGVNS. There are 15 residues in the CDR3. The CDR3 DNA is TGTGCCAGCAGTGAACCGGGGTCAACTAATGAAAAACTGTTTTTT. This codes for CASSEPGSTNEKLFF.

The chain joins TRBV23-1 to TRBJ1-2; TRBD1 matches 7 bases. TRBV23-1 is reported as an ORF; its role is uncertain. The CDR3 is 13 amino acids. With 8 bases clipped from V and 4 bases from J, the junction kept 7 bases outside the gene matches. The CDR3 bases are TGCGCCAGCGGCCAGACAGGGAGCTATGGCTACACCTTC. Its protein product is CASGQTGSYGYTF.

The CDR3 DNA reads TGTGCCAGCAGCAAAGACAGGGGGCCTCGAGGCTACACCTTC. Encoded protein: CASSKDRGPRGYTF. J is TRBJ1-2 and V is TRBV6-1; TRBD1 agrees at 10 bases. This CDR3 is built from 14 residues. Germline V gene data show CDR1 as MNHNS and CDR2 as SASEGT. J gave up 8 bases and V 6 bases, and 9 bases lay outside the gene matches.

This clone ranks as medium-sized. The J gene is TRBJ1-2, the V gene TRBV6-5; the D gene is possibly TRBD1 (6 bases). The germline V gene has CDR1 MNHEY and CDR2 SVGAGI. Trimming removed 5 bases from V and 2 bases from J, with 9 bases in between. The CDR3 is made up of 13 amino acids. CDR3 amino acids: CASSPTGNYGYTF. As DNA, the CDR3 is TGTGCCAGCAGTCCGACAGGAAACTATGGCTACACCTTC.

This chain's CDR3 is CASSIESQNTEAFF. The CDR3 DNA reads as TGTGCCAGTAGTATTGAGAGCCAGAACACTGAAGCTTTCTTT. The J gene is TRBJ1-1, the V gene TRBV19; D remains unclear. The CDR3 consists of 14 residues. V was trimmed by 3 bases and J by 1 base, leaving 9 bases between them. Germline CDR1 is LNHDA and CDR2 is SQIVND (reference sequence).

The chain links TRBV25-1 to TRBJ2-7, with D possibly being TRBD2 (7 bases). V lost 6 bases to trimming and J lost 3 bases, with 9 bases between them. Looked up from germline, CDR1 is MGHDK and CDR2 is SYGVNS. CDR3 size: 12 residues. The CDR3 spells CASRGGLYEQYF. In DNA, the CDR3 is TGTGCCAGCAGGGGGGGGCTCTACGAGCAGTACTTC.

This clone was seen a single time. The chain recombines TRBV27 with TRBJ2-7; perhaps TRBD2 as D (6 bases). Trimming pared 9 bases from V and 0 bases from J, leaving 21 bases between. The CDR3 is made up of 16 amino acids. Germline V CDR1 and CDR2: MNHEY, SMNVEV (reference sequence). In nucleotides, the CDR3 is TGTGCCAGGGATCCGGTGGATCCGGACTACTCCTACGAGCAGTACTTC. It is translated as CARDPVDPDYSYEQYF.

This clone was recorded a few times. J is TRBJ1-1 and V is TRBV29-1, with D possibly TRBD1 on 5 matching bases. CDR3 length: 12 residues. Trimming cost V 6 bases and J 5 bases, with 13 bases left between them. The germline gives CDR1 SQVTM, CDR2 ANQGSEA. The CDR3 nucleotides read TGCAGCGTGCGGAGTGGGGGGACTGAAGCTTTCTTT. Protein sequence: CSVRSGGTEAFF.

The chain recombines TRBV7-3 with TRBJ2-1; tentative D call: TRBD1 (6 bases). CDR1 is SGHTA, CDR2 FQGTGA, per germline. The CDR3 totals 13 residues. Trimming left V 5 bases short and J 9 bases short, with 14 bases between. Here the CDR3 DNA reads TGTGCCAGCAGCCCGTCCGGGGACATTGAGCAGTTCTTC. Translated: CASSPSGDIEQFF.

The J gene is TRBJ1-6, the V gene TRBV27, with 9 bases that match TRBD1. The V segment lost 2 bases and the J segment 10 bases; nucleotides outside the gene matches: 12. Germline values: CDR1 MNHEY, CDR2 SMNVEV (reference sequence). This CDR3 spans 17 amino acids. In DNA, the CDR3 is TGTGCCAGCAGTTTAAGGGGGGGGACAGGGATAAAATCACCCCTCCACTTT. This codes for CASSLRGGTGIKSPLHF.

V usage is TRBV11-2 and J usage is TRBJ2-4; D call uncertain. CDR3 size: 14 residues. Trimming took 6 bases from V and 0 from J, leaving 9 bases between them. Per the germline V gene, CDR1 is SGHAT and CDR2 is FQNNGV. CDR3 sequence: CASSSRLAKNIQYF. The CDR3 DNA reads TGTGCCAGCAGTTCCAGATTAGCCAAAAACATTCAGTACTTC.

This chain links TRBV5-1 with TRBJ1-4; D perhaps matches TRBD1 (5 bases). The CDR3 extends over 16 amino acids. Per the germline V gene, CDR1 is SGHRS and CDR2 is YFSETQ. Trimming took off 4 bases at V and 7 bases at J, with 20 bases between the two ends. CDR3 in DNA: TGCGCCAGCAGCGTGGGACCTTCCAGGGAGGGTGAAAAACTGTTTTTT. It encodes CASSVGPSREGEKLFF.

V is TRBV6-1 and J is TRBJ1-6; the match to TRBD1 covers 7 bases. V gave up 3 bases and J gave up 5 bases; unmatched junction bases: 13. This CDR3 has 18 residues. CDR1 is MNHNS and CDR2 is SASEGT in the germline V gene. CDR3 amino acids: CASSERRLTGTDNSPLHF. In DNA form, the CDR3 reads TGTGCCAGCAGTGAGAGGAGACTTACCGGGACAGATAATTCACCCCTCCACTTT.

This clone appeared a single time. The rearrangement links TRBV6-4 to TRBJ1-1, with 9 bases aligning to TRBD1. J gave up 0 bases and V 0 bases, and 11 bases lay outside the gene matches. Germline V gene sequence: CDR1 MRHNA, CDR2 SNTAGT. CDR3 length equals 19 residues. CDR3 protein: CASSDSQDRGGFMNTEAFF. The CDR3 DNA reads TGTGCCAGCAGTGACTCCCAGGACAGGGGCGGATTCATGAACACTGAAGCTTTCTTT.

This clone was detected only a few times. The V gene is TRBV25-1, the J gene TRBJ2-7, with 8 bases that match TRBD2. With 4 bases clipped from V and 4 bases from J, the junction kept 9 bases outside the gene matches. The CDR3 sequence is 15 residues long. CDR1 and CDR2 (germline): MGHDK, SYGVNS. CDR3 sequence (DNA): TGTGCCAGCAGTGGGTCGGGGGGGCTTCAGTACGAGCAGTACTTC. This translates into CASSGSGGLQYEQYF.

CDR3 protein: CASSASETQYF. Written as DNA, the CDR3 is TGTGCCAGCAGTGCAAGTGAGACCCAGTACTTC. This sequence joins TRBV6-5 and TRBJ2-5; unclear D gene. V shed 5 bases and J shed 5 bases, with 6 bases lying between them. The length of the CDR3 is 11 residues. Germline V gives CDR1 MNHEY, CDR2 SVGAGI.

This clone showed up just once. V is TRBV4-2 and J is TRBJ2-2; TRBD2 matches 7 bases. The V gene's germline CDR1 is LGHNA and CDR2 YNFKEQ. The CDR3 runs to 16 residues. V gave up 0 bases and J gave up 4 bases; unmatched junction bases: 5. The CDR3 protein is CASSQDKRGITGELFF. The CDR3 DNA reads TGTGCCAGCAGCCAAGATAAGCGGGGAATCACCGGGGAGCTGTTTTTT.

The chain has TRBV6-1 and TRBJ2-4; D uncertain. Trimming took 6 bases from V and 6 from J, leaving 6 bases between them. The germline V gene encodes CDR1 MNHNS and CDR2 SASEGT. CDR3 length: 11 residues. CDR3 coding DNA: TGTGCCAGCAGAGGTACAAACATTCAGTACTTC. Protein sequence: CASRGTNIQYF.

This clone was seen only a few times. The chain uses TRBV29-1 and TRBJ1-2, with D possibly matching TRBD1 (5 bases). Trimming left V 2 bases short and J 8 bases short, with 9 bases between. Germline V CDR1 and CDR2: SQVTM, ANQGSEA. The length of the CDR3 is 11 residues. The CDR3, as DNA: TGCAGCGTTGAATTGGGGACCGGCTACACCTTC. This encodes CSVELGTGYTF.

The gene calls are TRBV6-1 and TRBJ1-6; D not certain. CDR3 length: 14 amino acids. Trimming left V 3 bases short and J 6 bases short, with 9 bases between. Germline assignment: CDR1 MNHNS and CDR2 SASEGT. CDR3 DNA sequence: TGTGCCAGCAGTGACTACAGAGCTAATTCACCCCTCCACTTT. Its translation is CASSDYRANSPLHF.

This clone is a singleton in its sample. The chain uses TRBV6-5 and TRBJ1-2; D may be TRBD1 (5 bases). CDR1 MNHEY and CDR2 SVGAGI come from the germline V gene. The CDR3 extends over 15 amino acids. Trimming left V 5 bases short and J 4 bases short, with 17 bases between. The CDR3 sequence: CASSRSRDRGYGYTF. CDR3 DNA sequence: TGTGCCAGCAGTCGTTCCAGAGATAGGGGCTATGGCTACACCTTC.

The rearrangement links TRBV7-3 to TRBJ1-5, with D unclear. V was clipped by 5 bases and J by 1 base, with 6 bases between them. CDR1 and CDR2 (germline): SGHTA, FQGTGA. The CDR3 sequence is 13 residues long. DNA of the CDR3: TGTGCCAGCAGCCGAGGAAGCAATCAGCCCCAGCATTTT. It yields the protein CASSRGSNQPQHF.

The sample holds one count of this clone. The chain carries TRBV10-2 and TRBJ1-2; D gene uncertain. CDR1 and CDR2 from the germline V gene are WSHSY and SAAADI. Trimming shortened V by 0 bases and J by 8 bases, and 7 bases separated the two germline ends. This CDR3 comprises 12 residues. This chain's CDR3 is CASSESLGGYTF. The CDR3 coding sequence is TGCGCCAGCAGTGAGTCGCTTGGAGGCTACACCTTC.